A single sample gave rise to the 26 T cell receptor beta chains below, sequenced in a study of prognosis after radiotherapy for stage I lung cancer (dated by TCRdb to about 2021). TCRdb shows the sequencer as Illumina HiSeq 3000. Two rounds of multiplex PCR were used to amplify the TCR beta CDR3 region from genomic DNA. In the first PCR round, primers specific to each TRBV and TRBJ gene were used, and the primer sequences were filed in Chinese patent CN105087789A. Clones were called with MiXCR by TCRdb after fastp trimmed the public reads at Q25, and only in-frame beta chains were retained. Identical CDR3 protein sequences are pooled into one entry, listed with their most common genes and DNA. The sample table lists roughly 30,000 distinct CDR3 sequences, around half of them with a count of one. Approximately 15% of the sample lies in the top ten. Sequences were derived from PBMCs, sampled before or after stereotactic body radiation therapy (not recorded which). These receptors were taken from a donor of 50 years or more with non-small cell lung cancer.

About this clonotype: This likely came from a read error, as a far larger clone is one base away. The chain is built from TRBV7-9 and TRBJ1-1, with D uncertain. The CDR3 has 12 residues. Deletions cut 5 bases from V and 5 bases from J, with 9 bases between. From germline, CDR1 is SEHNR and CDR2 FQNEAQ (reference sequence). The CDR3: CASSTKWTEAFF. The CDR3 region has the DNA TGTGCCAGCAGCACCAAATGGACTGAAGCTTTCTTT.

This clonotype appeared a few times. In this CDR3 the conserved last residue, phenylalanine or tryptophan, is missing, so a read error is likely. This chain joins TRBV7-2 and TRBJ2-7, with 13 bases that match TRBD2. The V and J ends lost 3 bases and 3 bases, in that order; junction bases with no gene match: 8. Germline values: CDR1 SGHTA, CDR2 FQGNSA. There are 17 residues in the CDR3. This chain's CDR3 is CASSFAPTSGRGYEQYS. CDR3 DNA: TGTGCCAGCAGCTTCGCCCCCACTAGCGGGAGGGGCTACGAGCAGTACTCC.

This clonotype showed up many times. The V and J genes are TRBV6-1 and TRBJ2-1; D gene unclear. Trimming shortened V by 5 bases and J by 2 bases, and 10 bases separated the two germline ends. Germline-derived CDR1 and CDR2 are MNHNS and SASEGT. The CDR3 is 14 amino acids. In DNA, the CDR3 is TGTGCCAGCAGTAAGAAGGGAACCTACAATGAGCAGTTCTTC. It encodes CASSKKGTYNEQFF.

At least ten counts were recorded for this clonotype. The chain employs TRBV5-4 and TRBJ1-4; D perhaps matches TRBD1 (6 bases). V lost 4 bases and J 8 bases, leaving 21 bases between the germline ends. The CDR3 has 16 amino acids. In germline, CDR1 is SGHNT, CDR2 YYREEE (reference sequence). CDR3 region: CASSPGGELQGEKLFF. The CDR3 DNA reads as TGTGCCAGCAGCCCAGGCGGGGAACTACAGGGCGAAAAACTGTTTTTT.

This clonotype has a count of ten or more. The chain recombines TRBV24-1 with TRBJ1-2; possibly TRBD1 for D (6 bases). Germline assignment: CDR1 KGHDR and CDR2 SFDVKD. This CDR3 has 12 amino acids. Trimming took off 9 bases at V and 3 bases at J, with 10 bases between the two ends. CDR3 in amino acids: CATADSDYGYTF. CDR3 nucleotide sequence: TGTGCCACCGCGGACAGCGACTATGGCTACACCTTC.

In its sample, this clonotype was seen many times. This chain uses TRBV7-9 with TRBJ1-1; D not resolved. Germline CDR1 is SEHNR and CDR2 is FQNEAQ (reference sequence). There are 12 residues in the CDR3. The germline V and J ends were trimmed by 5 bases and 8 bases, with 12 bases remaining between them. The CDR3: CASSRIADEAFF. The CDR3 DNA follows: TGTGCCAGCAGCCGGATTGCAGACGAAGCTTTCTTT.

Turning to this clonotype: A read error may be the cause here, since a much bigger clone is one base away. V gene TRBV20-1 combines with J gene TRBJ2-5, with TRBD1 as a possible D gene (6 bases). The J call is in doubt because the DNA end fits TRBJ2-1 better. This CDR3 spans 14 amino acids. Germline CDR1 DFQATT, CDR2 SNEGSKA (reference sequence). In DNA form, the CDR3 reads TGCAGTACTATGGGACCTCTCAGGGGCAATGAGCAGTTCTTC. Its protein is CSTMGPLRGNEQFF.

As regards this clonotype: Its ends do not fully match the called genes, so a read error is possible. The rearrangement uses TRBV6-1 and TRBJ2-1; D is tentatively TRBD1 or TRBD2 (5 bases each). The CDR3 is 16 residues long. Germline V gives CDR1 MNHNS, CDR2 SASEGT. The CDR3 coding sequence is TGTGCCAGTAGTGAGGGGTGGCTAGTTGCTAGATGTGAGCAGTTCTTC. Encoded protein: CASSEGWLVARCEQFF.

The chain combines TRBV4-1 with TRBJ2-5; no clear D gene. The V end lost 4 bases, the J end lost 4 bases, and 10 bases lay between the germline ends. The CDR3 is 13 amino acids. Germline V CDR1 and CDR2: MGHRA, YSYEKL. The CDR3 loop is CASSLTVGETQYF. CDR3 coding DNA: TGCGCCAGCAGCCTCACGGTGGGAGAGACCCAGTACTTC.

The chain couples TRBV28 to TRBJ2-1, with unresolved D. The ends were cut back, 3 bases at V and 3 bases at J, with 15 bases in the middle. The CDR3 loop spans 16 amino acids. Germline CDR1 is MDHEN and CDR2 is SYDVKM. CDR3 bases: TGTGCCAGCAGTTTCCCGGACCGCTACCTCTACAATGAGCAGTTCTTC. It encodes CASSFPDRYLYNEQFF.

Concerning this clonotype itself: At one of its ends the junction is not consistent with the germline gene, which may arise from a read error. This chain links TRBV11-2 with TRBJ1-6; D gene unclear. The germline V gene has CDR1 SGHAT and CDR2 FQNNGV. The CDR3 has 15 amino acids. The chain's CDR3 is CASILLEGRFSPLHF. DNA of the CDR3: TGTGCCAGCATCTTACTCGAGGGTCGCTTTTCACCCCTCCACTTT.

The V and J genes are TRBV11-3 and TRBJ2-1; 8 bases agree with TRBD2. Germline loops: CDR1 SGHNT, CDR2 YENEEA. The CDR3 loop spans 11 amino acids. The V gene end was trimmed by 8 bases and the J gene end by 8 bases; junction bases not matched to a gene: 2. The CDR3 is CASGREDEQFF. As DNA, the CDR3 is TGTGCCAGCGGGCGGGAGGATGAGCAGTTCTTC.

In DNA form, the CDR3 reads TGTGCCAGCAGCGTCGCCGGAAGTACCCTTGAGCTCCGGGACTATGGCTACACCTTC. It codes for CASSVAGSTLELRDYGYTF. This chain connects TRBV9 to TRBJ1-2, with D unresolved. CDR1 is SGDLS and CDR2 is YYNGEE in the germline V gene. The CDR3 length is 19 residues. The ends were cut back, 2 bases at V and 3 bases at J, with 26 bases in the middle.

The chain combines TRBV6-1 with TRBJ1-2; a weak D match, TRBD1 (6 bases). The CDR3 contains 13 residues. The germline V and J ends were trimmed by 7 bases and 4 bases, with 13 bases remaining between them. Looked up from germline, CDR1 is MNHNS and CDR2 is SASEGT. CDR3 bases: TGTGCCAGCACCCGGCAGGGGATCTATGGCTACACCTTC. Protein product: CASTRQGIYGYTF.

The V gene is TRBV6-1, the J gene TRBJ2-2; perhaps TRBD2 as D (6 bases). Trimming took 2 bases from V and 1 from J, leaving 20 bases between them. Germline CDR1 reads MNHNS; CDR2 reads SASEGT. This CDR3 has 19 residues. CDR3 in DNA: TGTGCCAGCAGTGAACTCCGGGCTGGGGACTGGGAGAACACCGGGGAGCTGTTTTTT. The encoded protein is CASSELRAGDWENTGELFF.

The chain uses TRBV7-8 and TRBJ2-2; tentative D call: TRBD2 (5 bases). Trimming took 4 bases from V and 11 from J, leaving 11 bases between them. This CDR3 comprises 12 residues. Germline V gives CDR1 SGHVS, CDR2 FQNEAQ. The CDR3 sequence is CASSSTTSELFF. The CDR3 nucleotides read TGTGCCAGCAGCTCGACTACCAGTGAGCTGTTTTTT.

The chain links TRBV27 to TRBJ1-6; D gene uncertain. The CDR3 consists of 15 residues. With 4 bases removed from V and 6 bases from J, the gap between germline ends came to 13 bases. Germline V gene lookup returns CDR1 MNHEY and CDR2 SMNVEV (reference sequence). CDR3 coding DNA: TGTGCCAGCAGTTCAGATACAGTGCGTAATTCACCCCTCCACTTT. This gives the protein CASSSDTVRNSPLHF.

In this sample, this clonotype turned up many times. The chain employs TRBV3-1 and TRBJ2-1, with 10 bases identical to TRBD2. CDR1 LGHDT and CDR2 YNNKEL come from the germline V gene (reference sequence). The CDR3 sequence is 17 residues long. Trimming cost V 4 bases and J 2 bases; bases outside gene matches: 8. CDR3 bases: TGTGCCAGCAGCCCCTGGTCAGCGGGGGGGACCTACAATGAGCAGTTCTTC. Residues: CASSPWSAGGTYNEQFF.

In this sample, this clonotype turned up many times. A much larger clone is a single base away; this may be a read error. The gene calls are TRBV5-1 and TRBJ2-3; D tentatively fits TRBD1 or TRBD2 (5 bases each). CDR3 length: 13 residues. The germline gives CDR1 SGHRS, CDR2 YFSETQ. CDR3 sequence (DNA): TGCGCCAGCAGCAGGGACCACACAGGTACGCAGTATTTT. Translation gives CASSRDHTGTQYF.

There are many counts of this clonotype. The V call is TRBV27, the J call TRBJ2-7, with D perhaps assigned TRBD1 or TRBD2 (7 bases each). Germline V gives CDR1 MNHEY, CDR2 SMNVEV (reference sequence). V was clipped by 4 bases and J by 4 bases, with 11 bases between them. The CDR3 sequence is 13 residues long. This CDR3 is CASSYRGGYEQYF. The CDR3 DNA follows: TGTGCCAGCAGTTACAGGGGAGGGTACGAGCAGTACTTC.

This clonotype appeared many times. At one end the junction does not follow the germline gene, possibly because of a read error. This rearrangement joins TRBV7-9 to TRBJ1-1, with D tentatively TRBD1 (5 bases). This CDR3 is built from 14 residues. Germline V gene data show CDR1 as SEHNR and CDR2 as FQNEAQ (reference sequence). This CDR3 reads CASSFGGMNTEAFF. The CDR3 DNA reads TGCGCCAGCAGCTTCGGGGGTATGAACACTGAAGCTTTCTTT. Full variable domain (missing parts from reference TRBV7-9 and TRBJ1-1): DTGVSQNPRHKITKRGQNVTFRCDPISEHNRLYWYRQTLGQGPEFLTYFQNEAQLEKSRLLSDRFSAERPKGSFSTLEIQRTEQGDSAMYLCASSFGGMNTEAFFGQGTRLTVV.

The chain combines TRBV20-1 with TRBJ2-1; 11 nucleotides align to TRBD2. Germline values: CDR1 DFQATT, CDR2 SNEGSKA (reference sequence). There are 16 residues in the CDR3. Germline trimming cut 5 bases from V and 5 bases from J; bases unmatched to any gene: 11. CDR3 residues: CSAPIAGTSGHNEQFF. Written as DNA, the CDR3 is TGCAGTGCTCCAATTGCCGGGACTAGCGGACACAATGAGCAGTTCTTC.

This clonotype was detected many times. The chain uses TRBV7-9 and TRBJ2-1, with 9 bases aligning to TRBD1. Trimming removed 4 bases from V and 15 bases from J; junction bases left unmatched: 10. The CDR3 has 13 amino acids. The germline V gene encodes CDR1 SEHNR and CDR2 FQNEAQ (reference sequence). The CDR3 is CASSWSTRDRAFF. The CDR3 DNA is TGTGCCAGCAGCTGGAGTACCCGGGACAGGGCGTTCTTC.

The chain is built from TRBV9 and TRBJ2-7, with D possibly matching TRBD2 (6 bases). Germline assignment: CDR1 SGDLS and CDR2 YYNGEE. The CDR3 is 15 amino acids. V dropped 4 bases and J dropped 1 base, with 15 bases sitting between them. The DNA of the CDR3 is TGTGCCAGCAGCTTTGATATCGGGAGTTCCTACGAGCAGTACTTC. Protein: CASSFDIGSSYEQYF.

In its sample, this clonotype was seen many times. The CDR3 protein is CASGLPSGDRDGNEQFF. DNA of the CDR3: TGTGCTAGTGGTTTGCCCTCCGGAGACAGGGACGGGAATGAGCAGTTCTTC. The rearrangement links TRBV12-5 to TRBJ2-1; 7 bases align to TRBD1. The CDR3 contains 17 residues. Trimming removed 2 bases from V and 7 bases from J; junction bases left unmatched: 14. Germline CDR1 and CDR2: LGHNT and FRNRAP.

The V call is TRBV20-1, the J call TRBJ2-1; D remains unclear. Between the trimmed V and J ends, which lost 3 bases and 7 bases, there was a span of 19 bases. From germline, CDR1 is DFQATT and CDR2 SNEGSKA (reference sequence). The CDR3 is 15 amino acids. The CDR3 loop reads CSARVSRLGLNEQFF. The CDR3 bases are TGCAGTGCTAGGGTCAGTCGACTTGGTTTGAATGAGCAGTTCTTC.